The 8 T cell receptor beta chains presented below share a single source sample, sequenced in a study of T cell responses to AZD1222 COVID-19 vaccine. TCRdb's table, derived via immunoSEQ multiplex PCR, lists solely in-frame clones and lacks some. The sample has fewer than 100,000 clones, around nine tenths seen once. The sample in question was peripheral blood, obtained on day 0 of AZD1222 vaccination. These receptors came from an adult in good health.

The genes are TRBV11-2 and TRBJ1-2, with no clear D. V shed 7 bases and J shed 3 bases, with 12 bases lying between them. The CDR3 is made up of 13 amino acids. In germline, CDR1 is SGHAT, CDR2 FQNNGV. CDR3 region: CASKAGRDYGYTF. As DNA, the CDR3 is TGTGCCAGCAAGGCGGGAAGGGACTATGGCTACACCTTC.

The chain is built from TRBV3-1 (or the pseudogene TRBV3-2) and TRBJ1-4; D is unclear. Germline CDR1 LGHDT, CDR2 YNNKEL (reference sequence). The CDR3 is made up of 13 amino acids. The V gene lost 1 base and the J gene lost 8 bases, with 8 bases spanning the gap. In DNA form, the CDR3 reads TGTGCCAGCAGCCAAGGCCGAAGGGAAAAACTGTTTTTT. Its protein product is CASSQGRREKLFF.

The chain joins TRBV7-9 to TRBJ2-7; 7 positions match TRBD1. Germline V gene lookup returns CDR1 SEHNR and CDR2 FQNEAQ (reference sequence). The CDR3 consists of 15 residues. After removal of 5 bases from V and 2 bases from J, the junction contained 9 bases not matched to a gene. The chain's CDR3 is CASSPRDRGTYEQYF. The CDR3 DNA reads TGTGCCAGCAGCCCACGGGACAGAGGCACCTACGAGCAGTACTTC.

This clone occurred once. This chain uses TRBV28 with TRBJ1-6; tentatively, D is TRBD1 (6 bases). Per germline, CDR1 MDHEN and CDR2 SYDVKM. The length of the CDR3 is 14 residues. The V and J ends lost 6 bases and 6 bases respectively, with 12 bases between them. This CDR3 is CASRGTSFNSPLHF. CDR3 DNA: TGTGCCAGCAGAGGGACATCATTTAATTCACCCCTCCACTTT. Filled out from reference TRBV28 and TRBJ1-6, the complete variable domain reads DVKVTQSSRYLVKRTGEKVFLECVQDMDHENMFWYRQDPGLGLRLIYFSYDVKMKEKGDIPEGYSVSREKKERFSLILESASTNQTSMYLCASRGTSFNSPLHFGNGTRLTVT.

J is TRBJ1-2 and V is TRBV9; 11 positions match TRBD1. Looked up from germline, CDR1 is SGDLS and CDR2 is YYNGEE. The CDR3 spans 17 residues. J was trimmed by 7 bases and V by 4 bases; bases with no gene match: 15. This chain's CDR3 is CASSPAGTGGKRGGYTF. The CDR3 bases are TGTGCCAGCAGCCCCGCCGGGACAGGGGGAAAAAGAGGTGGCTACACCTTC.

J is TRBJ1-1 and V is TRBV11-2; D remains unclear. V lost 0 bases, J lost 0 bases, and 8 bases lay in between. Looked up from germline, CDR1 is SGHAT and CDR2 is FQNNGV. The CDR3 consists of 15 residues. CDR3: CASSLDPSMNTEAFF. CDR3 coding DNA: TGTGCCAGCAGCTTAGATCCATCCATGAACACTGAAGCTTTCTTT.

The CDR3 loop reads CASSSGTVEKLFF. In nucleotides, the CDR3 is TGTGCCAGCAGCTCGGGGACAGTCGAAAAACTGTTTTTT. The rearrangement joins TRBV5-4 to TRBJ1-4, with TRBD1 matching 7 bases. This CDR3 has 13 amino acids. V trimming: 3 bases; J trimming: 8 bases; junction bases outside the gene matches: 4. Germline CDR1 SGHNT, CDR2 YYREEE (reference sequence).

The rearrangement joins TRBV28 to TRBJ2-5, with 10 positions matching TRBD2. CDR1 and CDR2 from the germline V gene are MDHEN and SYDVKM. The CDR3 covers 15 residues. The trim removed 2 bases at V and 5 bases at J, leaving 5 bases unmatched. CDR3 sequence reads: CASSLRAGGRETQYF. The CDR3 DNA reads TGTGCCAGCAGTTTAAGAGCGGGAGGGCGGGAGACCCAGTACTTC. The full variable domain, its missing parts supplied by reference TRBV28 and TRBJ2-5, is DVKVTQSSRYLVKRTGEKVFLECVQDMDHENMFWYRQDPGLGLRLIYFSYDVKMKEKGDIPEGYSVSREKKERFSLILESASTNQTSMYLCASSLRAGGRETQYFGPGTRLLVL.